The present T cell receptor beta chain was sequenced within a study of blood T cell repertoires in COVID-19. Seattle enrolled patients during active infection and tracked them longitudinally. V shed 3 bases and J shed 2 bases, with 13 bases lying between them. Germline V gene lookup returns CDR1 KGHDR and CDR2 SFDVKD. There are 16 residues in the CDR3. As handled by the study authors: How many nucleated cells were present was estimated from reference gene primer amplification. The method was immunoSEQ multiplex PCR; TCRdb's version includes in-frame clones alone and lacks a portion of them. V and J calls and clone size are as listed in that table; D and trimming were resolved from the DNA. The sample holds over 250,000 clones; roughly 88% are singletons and the top ten take around 9.6%.

The TCR sequence derives from a woman between 70 and 85 years old with COVID-19, enrolled during active disease. Sequenced sample: peripheral blood. The V and J genes are TRBV24-1 and TRBJ2-1, with D perhaps TRBD2 (5 bases). The CDR3 spells CATSDPGDVTYNEQFF. Here the CDR3 DNA reads TGTGCCACCAGTGATCCCGGGGATGTCACCTACAATGAGCAGTTCTTC.